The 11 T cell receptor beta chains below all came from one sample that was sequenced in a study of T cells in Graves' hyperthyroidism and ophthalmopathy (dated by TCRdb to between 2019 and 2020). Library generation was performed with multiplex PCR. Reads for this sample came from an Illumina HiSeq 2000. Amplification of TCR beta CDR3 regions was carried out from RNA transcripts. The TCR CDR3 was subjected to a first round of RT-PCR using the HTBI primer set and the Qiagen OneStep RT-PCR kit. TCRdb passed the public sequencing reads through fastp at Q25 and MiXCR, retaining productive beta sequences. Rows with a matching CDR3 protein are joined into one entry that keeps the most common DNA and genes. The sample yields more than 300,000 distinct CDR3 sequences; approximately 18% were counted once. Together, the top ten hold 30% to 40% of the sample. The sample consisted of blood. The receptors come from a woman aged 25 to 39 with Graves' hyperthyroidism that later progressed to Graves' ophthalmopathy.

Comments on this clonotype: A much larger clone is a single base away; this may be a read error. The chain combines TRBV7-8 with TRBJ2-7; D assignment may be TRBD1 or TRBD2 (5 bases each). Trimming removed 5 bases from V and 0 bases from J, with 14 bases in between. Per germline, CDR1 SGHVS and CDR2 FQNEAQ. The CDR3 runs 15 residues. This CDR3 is CASSERDLVSYEQYV. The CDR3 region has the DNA TGTGCCAGCAGCGAACGGGACCTTGTCTCCTACGAGCAGTACGTC.

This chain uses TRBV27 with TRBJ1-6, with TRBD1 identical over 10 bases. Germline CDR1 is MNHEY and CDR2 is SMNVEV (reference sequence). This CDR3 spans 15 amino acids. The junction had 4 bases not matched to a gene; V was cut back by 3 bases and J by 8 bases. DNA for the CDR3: TGTGCCAGCAGTTTGGGGACAGGGGCATATTCACCCCTCCACTTT. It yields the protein CASSLGTGAYSPLHF.

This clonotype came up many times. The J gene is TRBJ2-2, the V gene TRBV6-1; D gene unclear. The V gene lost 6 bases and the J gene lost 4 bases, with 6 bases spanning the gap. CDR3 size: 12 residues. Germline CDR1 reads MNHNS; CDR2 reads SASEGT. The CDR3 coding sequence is TGTGCCAGCAGCAAAACCACCGGGGAGCTGTTTTTT. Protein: CASSKTTGELFF.

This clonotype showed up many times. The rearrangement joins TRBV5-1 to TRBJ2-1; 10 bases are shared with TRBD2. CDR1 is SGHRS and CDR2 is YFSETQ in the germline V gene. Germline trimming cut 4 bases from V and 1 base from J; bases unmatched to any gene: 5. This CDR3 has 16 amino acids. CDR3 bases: TGCGCCAGCAGCGGGGGAGCGGGGGGGTCCTACAATGAGCAGTTCTTC. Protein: CASSGGAGGSYNEQFF.

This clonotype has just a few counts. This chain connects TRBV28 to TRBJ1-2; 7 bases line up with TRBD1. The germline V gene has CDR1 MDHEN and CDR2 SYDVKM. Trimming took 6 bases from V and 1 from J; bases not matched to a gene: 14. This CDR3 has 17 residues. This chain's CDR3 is CASRPRQGSFDNYGYTF. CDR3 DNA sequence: TGTGCCAGCAGGCCTCGACAGGGTAGCTTCGATAACTATGGCTACACCTTC.

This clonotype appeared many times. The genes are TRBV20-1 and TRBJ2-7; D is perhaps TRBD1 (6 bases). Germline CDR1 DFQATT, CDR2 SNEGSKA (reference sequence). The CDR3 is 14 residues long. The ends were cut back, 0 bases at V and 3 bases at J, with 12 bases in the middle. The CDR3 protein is CSARDYRVDYEQYF. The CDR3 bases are TGCAGTGCTAGAGATTACAGGGTAGACTACGAGCAGTACTTC.

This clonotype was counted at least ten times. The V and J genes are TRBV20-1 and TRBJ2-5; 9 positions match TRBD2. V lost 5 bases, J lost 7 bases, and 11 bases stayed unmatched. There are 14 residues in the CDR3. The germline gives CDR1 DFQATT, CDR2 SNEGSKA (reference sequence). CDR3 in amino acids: CSALKSGGPGTQYF. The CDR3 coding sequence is TGCAGTGCTCTCAAGAGCGGGGGGCCGGGGACCCAGTACTTC.

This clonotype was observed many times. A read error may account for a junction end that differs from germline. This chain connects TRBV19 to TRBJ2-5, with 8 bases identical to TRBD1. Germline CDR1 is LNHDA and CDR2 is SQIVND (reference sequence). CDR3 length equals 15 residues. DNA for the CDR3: TGTGCCAGTAGTGTAGACAGGGGCCGACAAGAGACCCAGTACTTC. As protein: CASSVDRGRQETQYF.

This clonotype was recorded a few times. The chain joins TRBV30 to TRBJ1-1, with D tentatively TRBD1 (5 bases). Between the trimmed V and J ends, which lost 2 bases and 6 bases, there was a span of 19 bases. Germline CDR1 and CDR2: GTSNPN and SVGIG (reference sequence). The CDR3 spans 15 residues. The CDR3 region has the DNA TGTGCCTGGAGTCTTCCGGGGCAGAGTAAAGCTGAAGCTTTCTTT. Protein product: CAWSLPGQSKAEAFF. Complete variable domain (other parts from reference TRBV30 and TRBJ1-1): SQTIHQWPATLVQPVGSPLSLECTVEGTSNPNLYWYRQAAGRGLQLLFYSVGIGQISSEVPQNLSASRPQDRQFILSSKKLLLSDSGFYLCAWSLPGQSKAEAFFGQGTRLTVV.

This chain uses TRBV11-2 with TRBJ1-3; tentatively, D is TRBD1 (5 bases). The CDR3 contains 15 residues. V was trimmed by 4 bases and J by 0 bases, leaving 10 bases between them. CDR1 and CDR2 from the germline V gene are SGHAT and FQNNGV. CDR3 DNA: TGTGCCAGCAGCTGGACAAGCCTCTCTGGAAACACCATATATTTT. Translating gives CASSWTSLSGNTIYF.

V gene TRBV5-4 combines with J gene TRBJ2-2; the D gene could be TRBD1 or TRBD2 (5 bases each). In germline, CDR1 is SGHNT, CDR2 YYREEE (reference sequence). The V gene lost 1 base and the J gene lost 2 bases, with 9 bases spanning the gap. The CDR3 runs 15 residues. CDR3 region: CASSLYRTNTGELFF. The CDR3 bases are TGTGCCAGCAGCTTGTACAGGACTAACACCGGGGAGCTGTTTTTT.